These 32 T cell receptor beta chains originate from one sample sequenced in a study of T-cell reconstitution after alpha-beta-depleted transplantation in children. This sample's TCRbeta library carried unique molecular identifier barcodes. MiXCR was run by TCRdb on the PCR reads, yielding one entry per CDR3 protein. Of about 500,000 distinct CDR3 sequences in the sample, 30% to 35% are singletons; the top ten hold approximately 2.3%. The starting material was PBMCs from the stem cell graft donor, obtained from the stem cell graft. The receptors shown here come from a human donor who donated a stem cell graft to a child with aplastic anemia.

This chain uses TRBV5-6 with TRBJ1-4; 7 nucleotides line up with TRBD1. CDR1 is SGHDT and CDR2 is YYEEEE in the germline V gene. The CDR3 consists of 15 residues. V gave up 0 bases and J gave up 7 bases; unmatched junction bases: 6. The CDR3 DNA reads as TGTGCCAGCAGCTTGGGTAAGGGGGCGCCTGAAAAACTGTTTTTT. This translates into CASSLGKGAPEKLFF.

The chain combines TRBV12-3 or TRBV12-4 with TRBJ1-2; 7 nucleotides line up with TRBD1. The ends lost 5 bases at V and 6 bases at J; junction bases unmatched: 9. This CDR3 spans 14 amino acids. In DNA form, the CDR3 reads TGTGCCAGCAGTAGACAGGGATCGAGGGATGGCTACACCTTC. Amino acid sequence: CASSRQGSRDGYTF.

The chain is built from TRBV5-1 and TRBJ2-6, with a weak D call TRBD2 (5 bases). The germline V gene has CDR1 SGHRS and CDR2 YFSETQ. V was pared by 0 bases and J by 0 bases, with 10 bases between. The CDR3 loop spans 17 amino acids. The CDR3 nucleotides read TGCGCCAGCAGCTTGGCGAGCGGTTACTCTGGGGCCAACGTCCTGACTTTC. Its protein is CASSLASGYSGANVLTF.

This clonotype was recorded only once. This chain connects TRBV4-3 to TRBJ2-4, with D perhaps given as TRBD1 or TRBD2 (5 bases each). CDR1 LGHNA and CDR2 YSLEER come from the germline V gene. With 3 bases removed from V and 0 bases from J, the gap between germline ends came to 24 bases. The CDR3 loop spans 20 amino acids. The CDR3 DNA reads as TGCGCCAGCAGCCAGGGGAACCGGGACCGATTCTCCGAAGCCAAAAACATTCAGTACTTC. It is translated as CASSQGNRDRFSEAKNIQYF.

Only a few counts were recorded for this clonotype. Written as DNA, the CDR3 is TGTGCCTGGAGTATGGGTCGTGCTGGGACAGATACGCAGTATTTT. Encoded protein: CAWSMGRAGTDTQYF. The chain recombines TRBV30 with TRBJ2-3; no firm D call. Trimming shortened V by 2 bases and J by 3 bases, and 15 bases separated the two germline ends. The length of the CDR3 is 15 residues. Germline V CDR1 and CDR2: GTSNPN, SVGIG (reference sequence).

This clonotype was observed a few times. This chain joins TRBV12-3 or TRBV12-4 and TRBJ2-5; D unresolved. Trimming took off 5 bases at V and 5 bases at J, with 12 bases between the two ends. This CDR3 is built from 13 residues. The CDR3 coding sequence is TGTGCCAGCAGTCCAGACGCGGCGGAGACCCAGTACTTC. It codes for CASSPDAAETQYF.

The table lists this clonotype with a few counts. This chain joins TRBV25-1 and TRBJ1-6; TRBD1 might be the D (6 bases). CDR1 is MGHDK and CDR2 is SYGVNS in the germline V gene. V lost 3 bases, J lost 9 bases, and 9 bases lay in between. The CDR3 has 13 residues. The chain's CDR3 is CASSDNRVSPLHF. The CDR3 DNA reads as TGTGCCAGCAGTGACAACAGGGTTTCACCCCTCCACTTT.

CDR3 nucleotides: TGCGCCAGCAGCTTCGGACAGGGGGCAAACAATGAGCAGTTCTTC. The encoded protein is CASSFGQGANNEQFF. The chain carries TRBV5-1 and TRBJ2-1; 11 bases are a match to TRBD1. The CDR3 has 15 residues. V lost 2 bases and J lost 5; bases outside the gene matches: 3. Germline CDR1 is SGHRS and CDR2 is YFSETQ.

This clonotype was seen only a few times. The CDR3 here is CASSQGAGRDQMNTEAFF. The CDR3, as DNA: TGTGCCAGCAGCCAAGGGGCAGGGAGGGACCAAATGAACACTGAAGCTTTCTTT. This chain uses TRBV4-2 with TRBJ1-1; D is perhaps TRBD1 (5 bases). CDR1 is LGHNA and CDR2 is YNFKEQ in the germline V gene. The CDR3 consists of 18 residues. Trimming stripped 1 base from V and 0 bases from J, with 18 bases between.

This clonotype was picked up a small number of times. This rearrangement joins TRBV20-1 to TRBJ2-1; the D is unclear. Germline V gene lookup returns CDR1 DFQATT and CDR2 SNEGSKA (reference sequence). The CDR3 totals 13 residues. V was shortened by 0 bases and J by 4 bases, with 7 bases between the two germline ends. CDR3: CSAREREYNEQFF. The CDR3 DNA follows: TGCAGTGCTAGAGAAAGAGAGTACAATGAGCAGTTCTTC.

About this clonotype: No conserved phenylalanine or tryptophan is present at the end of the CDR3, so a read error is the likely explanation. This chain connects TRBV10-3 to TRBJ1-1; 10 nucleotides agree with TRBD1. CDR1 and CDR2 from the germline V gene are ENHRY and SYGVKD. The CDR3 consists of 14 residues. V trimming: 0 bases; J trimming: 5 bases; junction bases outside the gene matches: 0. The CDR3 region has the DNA TGTGCCATCAGTGAGTCGGGACAGGGGACTGAAGCTTTCTTA. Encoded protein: CAISESGQGTEAFL.

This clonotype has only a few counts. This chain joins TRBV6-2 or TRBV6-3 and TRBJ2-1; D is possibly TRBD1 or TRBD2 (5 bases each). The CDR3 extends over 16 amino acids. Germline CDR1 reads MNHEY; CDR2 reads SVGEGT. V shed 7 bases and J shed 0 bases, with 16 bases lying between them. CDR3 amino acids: CASTMGRASSYNEQFF. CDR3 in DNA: TGTGCCAGCACTATGGGACGGGCGAGCTCCTACAATGAGCAGTTCTTC.

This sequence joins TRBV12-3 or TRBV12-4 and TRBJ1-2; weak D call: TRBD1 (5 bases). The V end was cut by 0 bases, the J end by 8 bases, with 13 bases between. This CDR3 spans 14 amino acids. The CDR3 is CASSLASLGDGYTF. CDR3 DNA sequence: TGTGCCAGCAGTTTAGCATCCCTAGGGGACGGCTACACCTTC.

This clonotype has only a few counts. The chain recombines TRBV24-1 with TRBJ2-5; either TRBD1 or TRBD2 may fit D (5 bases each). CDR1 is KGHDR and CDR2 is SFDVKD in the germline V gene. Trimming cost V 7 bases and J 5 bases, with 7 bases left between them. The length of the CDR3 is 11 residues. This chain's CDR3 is CATSEGETQYF. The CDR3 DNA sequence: TGTGCCACCAGCGAGGGGGAGACCCAGTACTTC.

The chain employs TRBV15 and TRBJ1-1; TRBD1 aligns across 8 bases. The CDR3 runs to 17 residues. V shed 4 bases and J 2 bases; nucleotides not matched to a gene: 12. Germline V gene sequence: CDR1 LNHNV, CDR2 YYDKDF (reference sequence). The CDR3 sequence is CATSIPGQGLGNTEAFF. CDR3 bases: TGTGCCACCAGCATCCCTGGACAGGGCCTTGGTAACACTGAAGCTTTCTTT.

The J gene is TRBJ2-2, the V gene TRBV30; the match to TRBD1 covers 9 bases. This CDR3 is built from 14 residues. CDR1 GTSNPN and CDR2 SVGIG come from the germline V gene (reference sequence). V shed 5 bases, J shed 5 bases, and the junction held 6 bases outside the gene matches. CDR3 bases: TGTGCCTGGGGGGGACAGGGTGGGACCGGGGAGCTGTTTTTT. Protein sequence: CAWGGQGGTGELFF. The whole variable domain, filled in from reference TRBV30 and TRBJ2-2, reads SQTIHQWPATLVQPVGSPLSLECTVEGTSNPNLYWYRQAAGRGLQLLFYSVGIGQISSEVPQNLSASRPQDRQFILSSKKLLLSDSGFYLCAWGGQGGTGELFFGEGSRLTVL.

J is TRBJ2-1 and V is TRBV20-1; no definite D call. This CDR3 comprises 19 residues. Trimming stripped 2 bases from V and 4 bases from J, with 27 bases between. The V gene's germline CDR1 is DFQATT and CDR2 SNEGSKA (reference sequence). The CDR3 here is CSARPGSGQADLGYNEQFF. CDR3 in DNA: TGCAGTGCTAGACCGGGCTCCGGGCAGGCCGATTTGGGTTACAATGAGCAGTTCTTC.

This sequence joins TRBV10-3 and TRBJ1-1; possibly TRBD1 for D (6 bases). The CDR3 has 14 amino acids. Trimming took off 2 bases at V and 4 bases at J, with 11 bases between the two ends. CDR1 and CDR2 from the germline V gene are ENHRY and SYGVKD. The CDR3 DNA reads TGTGCCATCAGTGAGAGGACAGAGGGCACTGAAGCTTTCTTT. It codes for CAISERTEGTEAFF.

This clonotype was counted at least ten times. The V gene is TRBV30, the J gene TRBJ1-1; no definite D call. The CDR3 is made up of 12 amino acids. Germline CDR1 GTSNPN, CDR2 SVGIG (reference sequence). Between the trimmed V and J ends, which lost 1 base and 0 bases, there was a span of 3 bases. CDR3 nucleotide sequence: TGTGCCTGGAGTGGGTTGAACACTGAAGCTTTCTTT. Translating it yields CAWSGLNTEAFF.

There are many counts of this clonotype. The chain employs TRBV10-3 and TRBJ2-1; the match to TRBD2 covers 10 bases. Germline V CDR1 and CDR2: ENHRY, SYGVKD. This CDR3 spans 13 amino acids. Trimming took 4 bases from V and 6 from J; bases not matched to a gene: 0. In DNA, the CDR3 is TGTGCCATCAGTGGGACTAGCGGCAATGAGCAGTTCTTC. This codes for CAISGTSGNEQFF.

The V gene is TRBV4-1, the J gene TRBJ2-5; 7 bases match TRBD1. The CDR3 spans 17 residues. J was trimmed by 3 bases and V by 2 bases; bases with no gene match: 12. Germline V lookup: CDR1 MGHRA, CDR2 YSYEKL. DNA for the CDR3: TGCGCCAGCAGCCAAAACCAGGGGGTTCGGGGTGAAGAGACCCAGTACTTC. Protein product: CASSQNQGVRGEETQYF.

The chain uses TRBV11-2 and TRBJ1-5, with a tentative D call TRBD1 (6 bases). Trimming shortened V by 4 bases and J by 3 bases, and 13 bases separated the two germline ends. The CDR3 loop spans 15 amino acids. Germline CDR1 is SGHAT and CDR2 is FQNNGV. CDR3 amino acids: CASSSSDRNNQPQHF. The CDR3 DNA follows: TGTGCCAGCAGCTCTTCTGACAGGAACAATCAGCCCCAGCATTTT.

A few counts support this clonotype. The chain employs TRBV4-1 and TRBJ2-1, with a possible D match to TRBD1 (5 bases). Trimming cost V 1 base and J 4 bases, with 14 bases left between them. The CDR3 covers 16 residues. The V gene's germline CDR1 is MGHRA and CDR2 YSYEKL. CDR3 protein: CASSQGKGWDYNEQFF. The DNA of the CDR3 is TGCGCCAGCAGCCAAGGAAAGGGGTGGGATTACAATGAGCAGTTCTTC.

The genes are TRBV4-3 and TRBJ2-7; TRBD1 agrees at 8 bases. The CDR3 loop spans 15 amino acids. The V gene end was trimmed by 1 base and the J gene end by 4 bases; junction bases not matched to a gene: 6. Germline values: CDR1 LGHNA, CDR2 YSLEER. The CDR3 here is CASSQGTGTGYEQYF. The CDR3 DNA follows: TGCGCCAGCAGCCAAGGAACCGGGACAGGTTACGAGCAGTACTTC.

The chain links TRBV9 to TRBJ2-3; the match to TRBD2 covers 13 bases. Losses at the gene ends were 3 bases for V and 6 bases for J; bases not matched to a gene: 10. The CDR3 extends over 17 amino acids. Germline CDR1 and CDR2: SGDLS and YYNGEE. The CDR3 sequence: CASSAGLAGALRDTQYF. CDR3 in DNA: TGTGCCAGCAGCGCCGGACTAGCGGGAGCCCTTCGGGATACGCAGTATTTT.

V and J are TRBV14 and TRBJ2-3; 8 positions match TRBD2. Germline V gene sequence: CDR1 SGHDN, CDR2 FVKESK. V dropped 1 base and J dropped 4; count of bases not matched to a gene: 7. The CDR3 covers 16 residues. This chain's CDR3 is CASSQAGAGVSDTQYF. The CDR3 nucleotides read TGTGCCAGCAGCCAAGCGGGAGCGGGAGTTTCAGATACGCAGTATTTT.

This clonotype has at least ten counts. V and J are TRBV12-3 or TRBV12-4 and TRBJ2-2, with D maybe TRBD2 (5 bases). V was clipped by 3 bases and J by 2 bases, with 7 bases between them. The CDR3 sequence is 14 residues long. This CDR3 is CASSLSGNTGELFF. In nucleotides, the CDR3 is TGTGCCAGCAGTTTGAGCGGTAACACCGGGGAGCTGTTTTTT.

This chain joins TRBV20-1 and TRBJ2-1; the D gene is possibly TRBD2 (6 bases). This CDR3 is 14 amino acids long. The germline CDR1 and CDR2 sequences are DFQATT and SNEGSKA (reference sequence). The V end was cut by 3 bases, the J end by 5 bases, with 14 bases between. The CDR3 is CSASVPGLDNEQFF. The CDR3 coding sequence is TGCAGTGCTAGTGTCCCGGGACTCGACAATGAGCAGTTCTTC.

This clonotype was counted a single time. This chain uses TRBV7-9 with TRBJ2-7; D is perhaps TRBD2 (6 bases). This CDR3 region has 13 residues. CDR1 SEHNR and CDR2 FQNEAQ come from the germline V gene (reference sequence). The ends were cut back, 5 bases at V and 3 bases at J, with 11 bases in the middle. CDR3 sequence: CASSPRGFYEQYF. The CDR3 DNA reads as TGTGCCAGCAGCCCCCGGGGGTTCTACGAGCAGTACTTC. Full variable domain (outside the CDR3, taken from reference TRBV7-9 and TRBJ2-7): DTGVSQNPRHKITKRGQNVTFRCDPISEHNRLYWYRQTLGQGPEFLTYFQNEAQLEKSRLLSDRFSAERPKGSFSTLEIQRTEQGDSAMYLCASSPRGFYEQYFGPGTRLTVT.

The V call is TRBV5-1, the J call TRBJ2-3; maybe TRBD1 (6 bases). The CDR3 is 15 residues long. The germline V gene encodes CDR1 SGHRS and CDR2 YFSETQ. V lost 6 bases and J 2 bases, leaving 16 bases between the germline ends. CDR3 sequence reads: CASTSWGQTTDTQYF. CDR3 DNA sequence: TGCGCCAGCACGTCCTGGGGGCAGACCACAGATACGCAGTATTTT.

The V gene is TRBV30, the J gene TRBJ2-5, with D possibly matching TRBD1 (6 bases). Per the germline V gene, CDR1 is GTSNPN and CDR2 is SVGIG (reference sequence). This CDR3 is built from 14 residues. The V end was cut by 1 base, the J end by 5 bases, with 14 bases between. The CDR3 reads CAWSADSVGETQYF. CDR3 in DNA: TGTGCCTGGAGTGCGGACAGCGTGGGGGAGACCCAGTACTTC. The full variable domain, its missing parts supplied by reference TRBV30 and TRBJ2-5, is SQTIHQWPATLVQPVGSPLSLECTVEGTSNPNLYWYRQAAGRGLQLLFYSVGIGQISSEVPQNLSASRPQDRQFILSSKKLLLSDSGFYLCAWSADSVGETQYFGPGTRLLVL.

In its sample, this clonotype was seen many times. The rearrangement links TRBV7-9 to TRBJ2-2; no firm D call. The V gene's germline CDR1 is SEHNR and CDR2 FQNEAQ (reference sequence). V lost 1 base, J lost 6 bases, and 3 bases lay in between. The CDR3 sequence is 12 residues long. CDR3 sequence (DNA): TGTGCCAGCAGCTTAGAGGCCGGGGAGCTGTTTTTT. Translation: CASSLEAGELFF.